These T cell receptor beta chains were read from a single sample in a study of blood T cell repertoires in COVID-19. Clones were sequenced by immunoSEQ multiplex PCR, and TCRdb holds only the in-frame ones, with some missing. The table lists fewer than 250,000 clones, around 90% of them singletons, with roughly 6.5% in the top ten. Sequenced sample: peripheral blood. The receptors were gathered from a man in his sixties who had recovered from COVID-19. Each CDR3 is given with its conserved first and last residue. The D gene is left open where the match is weak. Size values are once, few and many counts, or a class for expanded clones, and some rows have none.

j_call,clone_size,d_call,v_call,cdr3_length,cdr3_nt,cdr3_aa
TRBJ2-3,-,-,TRBV6-5,13,TGTGCCAGCGCGGTCAGGGAAACAGATACGCAGTATTTT,CASAVRETDTQYF
TRBJ2-1,-,TRBD1,TRBV28,15,TGTGCCAGCCTCCCCCGGGACAGATCCTACAATGAGCAGTTCTTC,CASLPRDRSYNEQFF
TRBJ2-7,-,-,TRBV6-2/TRBV6-3,17,TGTGCCAGCAGTTACCATCAAGGTCGCGGGAAGAACTACGAGCAGTACTTC,CASSYHQGRGKNYEQYF
TRBJ2-5,-,-,TRBV9,13,TGTGCCAGCAGCGGCCGGGGGAAAGAGACCCAGTACTTC,CASSGRGKETQYF
TRBJ1-1,-,-,TRBV29-1,22,TGCAGCGTGGGGCCCTCGCTCTCGAAGGTACTTCGGGGGGAGCGCATGAACACTGAAGCTTTCTTT,CSVGPSLSKVLRGERMNTEAFF
TRBJ2-3,-,TRBD2,TRBV3-1/TRBV3-2,14,TGTGCTAATCGTCAGCGGGAGGTTCCAGATACGCAGTATTTT,CANRQREVPDTQYF
TRBJ2-6,-,-,TRBV5-1,14,TGCGCCAGCAGTGCGATCTCTGGGGCCAACGTCCTGACTTTC,CASSAISGANVLTF
TRBJ1-1,-,-,TRBV19,15,TGTGCCAGTAGTCCCTACAGGTCAGGGAACACTGAAGCTTTCTTT,CASSPYRSGNTEAFF
TRBJ2-6,-,TRBD1,TRBV9,18,TGTGCCAGCAGCGTAGGGATGGGACAGGCTGGGGGGGCCAACGTCCTGACTTTC,CASSVGMGQAGGANVLTF
TRBJ1-2,-,-,TRBV9,14,TGTGCCAGCAGCCCAGCCCAGGGATTGAGTGGCTACACCTTC,CASSPAQGLSGYTF
TRBJ1-3,-,-,TRBV6-1,15,TGTGCCAGCAGTGAATCGGGAGGAGGTGGAAACACCATATATTTT,CASSESGGGGNTIYF
TRBJ2-7,-,TRBD2,TRBV11-1,15,TGTGCCAGCAGCCCCCTGGCGGGGGGCTCCTACGAGCAGTACTTC,CASSPLAGGSYEQYF
TRBJ2-1,-,TRBD2,TRBV19,18,TGTGCCAGTAGTAACCTTCCTCCGATAGCGGGAACTCGCAATGAGCAGTTCTTC,CASSNLPPIAGTRNEQFF
TRBJ1-5,-,TRBD1,TRBV11-2,13,TGTGCCAGCAGCACAAACAGGGGGCAGCCCCAGCATTTT,CASSTNRGQPQHF
TRBJ1-5,-,-,TRBV12-2,17,TGTGCAAGTCGCTTAGCGAGGCAGGGGTATAGCAATCAGCCCCAGCATTTT,CASRLARQGYSNQPQHF
TRBJ2-1,-,-,TRBV2,15,TGTGCCAGCAGGGTCTCCACAGGGCCATACAATGAGCAGTTCTTC,CASRVSTGPYNEQFF
TRBJ2-2,-,TRBD1,TRBV27,15,TGTGCCACCTACCCCGGGACAGGGATTGGGGGGGAGCTGTTTTTT,CATYPGTGIGGELFF
TRBJ2-7,-,TRBD1,TRBV7-9,16,TGTGCCAGCAGCGTCGAGCCGGGACAGGGGGAAATCGAGCAGTACTTC,CASSVEPGQGEIEQYF
TRBJ2-3,-,-,TRBV7-2,14,TGTGCCAGCAGCGAAGGGGCCGGGACAGATACGCAGTATTTT,CASSEGAGTDTQYF
TRBJ2-1,-,TRBD2,TRBV19,15,TGTGCCAGTAGTATCACTAGCGGGCGTAACAATGAGCAGTTCTTC,CASSITSGRNNEQFF
TRBJ2-2,few,TRBD2,TRBV7-6,14,TGTGCCAGCAGACCCAGCGGGGGGACCGGGGAGCTGTTTTTT,CASRPSGGTGELFF
TRBJ1-1,-,TRBD1,TRBV7-2,17,TGTGCCAGCAGCCATAGCCGACAGGGATCGACCGGCACTGAAGCTTTCTTT,CASSHSRQGSTGTEAFF
TRBJ2-7,-,TRBD1,TRBV5-6,15,TGTGCCAGCAGCCGCCGGGACAGGGTCTTCCACGAGCAGTACTTC,CASSRRDRVFHEQYF
TRBJ1-1,-,TRBD1,TRBV27,14,TGTGCCAGCAGATCTTTTGACAGGGCGACTGAAGCTTTCTTT,CASRSFDRATEAFF
TRBJ1-3,-,TRBD1,TRBV5-1,16,TGCGCCAGCAGCCTAACAGGGGTCGGTGCTAGAAACACCATATATTTT,CASSLTGVGARNTIYF
TRBJ2-7,-,-,TRBV5-1,13,TGCGCCAGCAACAGAGAGGGCCTCTACGAGCAGTACTTC,CASNREGLYEQYF
TRBJ2-3,few,-,TRBV7-2,15,TGTGCCAGCAGCTCCCAGGAGCGGCGCACAGATACGCAGTATTTT,CASSSQERRTDTQYF
TRBJ2-5,-,TRBD1,TRBV18,15,TGTGCCAGCTCACCAAGGACAGGGGGCGCGGAGACCCAGTACTTC,CASSPRTGGAETQYF
TRBJ2-7,once,TRBD2,TRBV24-1,13,TGTGCCACCAGTGAACTAGCGGGAAGGGAGCAGTACTTC,CATSELAGREQYF
TRBJ2-5,-,-,TRBV5-1,15,TGCGCCAGCAGCCGCGACAGCCCGGCCCAAGAGACCCAGTACTTC,CASSRDSPAQETQYF
TRBJ2-1,-,TRBD2,TRBV19,16,TGTGCCAGTAGTATATCCTGGACTAGCGGGGGCCGTGAGCAGTTCTTC,CASSISWTSGGREQFF
TRBJ1-5,-,-,TRBV10-2,15,TGCGCCAGCAGGAAGGACTCCTCGCACAATCAGCCCCAGCATTTT,CASRKDSSHNQPQHF
TRBJ2-7,-,TRBD2,TRBV28,18,TGTGCCAGCAGAGTTTCGGTAACTAGCGGGAAGGGGGGCTACGAGCAGTACTTC,CASRVSVTSGKGGYEQYF
TRBJ1-1,-,-,TRBV7-2,14,TGTGCCAGCAGCTTAAAAGGGAGGGACACTGAAGCTTTCTTT,CASSLKGRDTEAFF
TRBJ2-3,-,TRBD2,TRBV7-8,15,TGTGCCAGCAGCTTAGTTGCGGGGGGCAAAGATACGCAGTATTTT,CASSLVAGGKDTQYF
TRBJ2-5,-,TRBD1,TRBV9,13,TGTGCCAGCAGCCTGGGGACAGAAGAGACCCAGTACTTC,CASSLGTEETQYF
TRBJ2-7,-,-,TRBV27,13,TGTGCCAGCAGTTTACAGGGGGGATACGAGCAGTACTTC,CASSLQGGYEQYF
TRBJ1-6,-,-,TRBV28,15,TGTGCCAGCAGTTTATCCCAGGGGAGAGGCGCACCCCTCCACTTT,CASSLSQGRGAPLHF
TRBJ1-2,-,TRBD1,TRBV5-1,14,TGCGCCAGCAGCTTGGAGACAGGGATCTATGGCTACACCTTC,CASSLETGIYGYTF
TRBJ1-1,-,-,TRBV7-3,17,TGTGCCAGCAGCTTAAACCCCGTCCCCGGGTGGAACACTGAAGCTTTCTTT,CASSLNPVPGWNTEAFF
TRBJ1-2,few,-,TRBV11-2,14,TGTGCCAGCAGCGCCTGGGAGGGAGACTATGGCTACACCTTC,CASSAWEGDYGYTF
TRBJ2-1,-,TRBD2,TRBV30,17,TGTGCCGGCGTTGGGGGGTCGGGCGGGAGTAGATACAATGAGCAGTTCTTC,CAGVGGSGGSRYNEQFF
TRBJ1-1,-,TRBD1,TRBV14,13,TGTGCCAGCAGCCGGGACAGGGCAGGAGAAGCTTTCTTT,CASSRDRAGEAFF
TRBJ2-7,-,-,TRBV7-2,15,TGTGCCAGCAGCTTAGGTCCCGTGGGGCCCTACGAGCAGTACTTC,CASSLGPVGPYEQYF
TRBJ2-5,-,-,TRBV6-5,12,TGTGCCAGCACCGATGGGACAATGGCCCAGTACTTC,CASTDGTMAQYF
TRBJ2-7,-,-,TRBV7-2,16,TGTGCCAGCAGTAGTAGAGAGGCGGGCATTTTGGGGGAGCAGTACTTC,CASSSREAGILGEQYF
TRBJ1-1,-,-,TRBV5-1,15,TGCGCCAGCAGCTTACTGGTGAGAATGAACACTGAAGCTTTCTTT,CASSLLVRMNTEAFF
TRBJ1-3,-,-,TRBV5-1,16,TGCGCCAGCAGCTTGGGGGCGGGCGCCTCTTGGAACACCATATATTTT,CASSLGAGASWNTIYF
TRBJ2-5,few,-,TRBV6-6,11,TGTGCCAGCAGTTTCCTAGAGACCCAGTACTTC,CASSFLETQYF
TRBJ1-3,-,-,TRBV2,15,TGTGCCAGCAGTGAAGGCACTTTCTCTGGAAACACCATATATTTT,CASSEGTFSGNTIYF
TRBJ2-1,-,TRBD2,TRBV5-6,16,TGTGCCAGCAGCCGCACTAGCGCTCGATACTACAATGAGCAGTTCTTC,CASSRTSARYYNEQFF